This T cell receptor beta chain was documented in a study of blood T cells in healthy people across ages. Alongside a J-beta primer mix, a sample-barcoded 5' primer served in a second PCR lasting about 7 to 12 cycles. TCRdb re-analysed the 5' RACE reads in MiXCR, keeping a single row per CDR3 protein. The table has roughly 1.4 million distinct CDR3 sequences, approximately 63% seen once. Comments on this clonotype: Its antigen remains unknown.

Points from the study as a whole: Roughly linear declines in TCR beta diversity per million T cells occurred with age.

The length of the CDR3 is 15 residues. Germline V gene data show CDR1 as SEHNR and CDR2 as FQNEAQ (reference sequence). V lost 7 bases, J lost 5 bases, and 10 bases stayed unmatched. The TCR originated in a man younger than 30 in good health. V and J are TRBV7-9 and TRBJ2-5; 10 bases match TRBD1. Sequenced sample: blood. CDR3 sequence (DNA): TGTGCCAGCATCGTCCGGGACAGGGGCCAGGAGACCCAGTACTTC. Its protein product is CASIVRDRGQETQYF.